These 11 T cell receptor beta chains were sequenced from one sample in a study of chemoradiotherapy in HPV16-positive cancers. The repertoire was sequenced with immunoSEQ multiplex PCR; TCRdb's copy has only in-frame clones and lacks some. In the table there are over 2,500 clones, 75% to 80% of which are singletons. This material was collected from a patient who underwent chemoradiotherapy. The origin of the receptors is a human donor with HPV-associated anogenital cancer.

This clone was seen only a few times. The rearrangement joins TRBV7-6 to TRBJ2-5; D is possibly TRBD2 (5 bases). The CDR3 extends over 14 amino acids. Trimming removed 4 bases from V and 5 bases from J, with 14 bases in between. Germline CDR1 and CDR2: SGHVS and FNYEAQ. CDR3 sequence: CASSSMEVVETQYF. The DNA for the CDR3 is TGTGCCAGCAGCTCTATGGAGGTGGTGGAGACCCAGTACTTC.

This sequence joins TRBV7-2 and TRBJ2-7; perhaps D is TRBD1 or TRBD2 (5 bases each). V was pared by 4 bases and J by 0 bases, with 16 bases between. The germline gives CDR1 SGHTA, CDR2 FQGNSA. CDR3 length equals 16 residues. This CDR3 reads CASSSWGRPDSYEQYF. The CDR3 DNA follows: TGTGCCAGCAGCTCATGGGGACGGCCGGACTCCTACGAGCAGTACTTC.

The DNA for the CDR3 is TGCGCCAGCAGTGAGAGGGGGTACACTGAAGCTTTCTTT. Translating gives CASSERGYTEAFF. The rearrangement uses TRBV10-2 and TRBJ1-1; possibly TRBD1 for D (6 bases). Germline V lookup: CDR1 WSHSY, CDR2 SAAADI. V lost 2 bases and J lost 3, with 7 bases in between. This CDR3 has 13 amino acids.

The rearrangement links TRBV21-1 to TRBJ1-1. TRBV21-1 is shown as a pseudogene. The CDR3 has 14 amino acids. This chain's CDR3 is CASSTNLRTIEAFF. CDR3 DNA: TGTGCCAGCAGCACTAATCTTAGGACCATTGAAGCTTTCTTT.

The chain joins TRBV30 to TRBJ1-5, with D perhaps TRBD1 (5 bases). Trimming removed 0 bases at V and 4 bases at J, with 16 bases between. CDR3 length: 16 amino acids. Germline values: CDR1 GTSNPN, CDR2 SVGIG (reference sequence). DNA for the CDR3: TGTGCCTGGAGTGTTGCCTCGGCGGGGGTGAATCAGCCCCAGCATTTT. Residues: CAWSVASAGVNQPQHF.

The rearrangement uses TRBV5-1 and TRBJ2-5, with 8 positions matching TRBD2. CDR1 SGHRS and CDR2 YFSETQ come from the germline V gene. CDR3 length: 14 residues. Losses at the gene ends were 0 bases for V and 3 bases for J; bases not matched to a gene: 1. The CDR3 bases are TGCGCCAGCAGCTTGGGGACTAGCAAAGAGACCCAGTACTTC. Translating it yields CASSLGTSKETQYF.

The table lists this clone with a few counts. The chain recombines TRBV2 with TRBJ1-5; 11 positions match TRBD1. From germline, CDR1 is SNHLY and CDR2 FYNNEI. The CDR3 spans 13 residues. J was trimmed by 7 bases and V by 6 bases; bases with no gene match: 2. CDR3: CASRGDRGQPQHF. The CDR3 DNA is TGTGCCAGCAGGGGGGACAGGGGGCAGCCCCAGCATTTT.

The chain combines TRBV27 with TRBJ1-2; 9 bases agree with TRBD1. Germline lookup yields CDR1 MNHEY and CDR2 SMNVEV (reference sequence). This CDR3 is built from 16 residues. The trim removed 5 bases at V and 0 bases at J, leaving 7 bases unmatched. The CDR3 coding sequence is TGTGCCAGCAGTCTGACGGGGGACAGGGCTAACTATGGCTACACCTTC. It codes for CASSLTGDRANYGYTF.

A few counts support this clone. V is TRBV5-6 and J is TRBJ1-1; D gene uncertain. CDR1 is SGHDT and CDR2 is YYEEEE in the germline V gene. This CDR3 has 13 residues. Trimming pared 4 bases from V and 5 bases from J, leaving 12 bases between. The CDR3 bases are TGTGCCAGCAGCCCACGGGGTATAACTGAAGCTTTCTTT. Protein sequence: CASSPRGITEAFF.

This chain joins TRBV7-9 and TRBJ2-1, with TRBD2 matching 12 bases. Germline V CDR1 and CDR2: SEHNR, FQNEAQ (reference sequence). The junction had 7 bases not matched to a gene; V was cut back by 2 bases and J by 8 bases. The CDR3 consists of 16 residues. CDR3 sequence reads: CASSLMGLAGRDEQFF. CDR3 coding DNA: TGTGCCAGCAGCTTAATGGGACTAGCGGGTAGGGATGAGCAGTTCTTC.

J is TRBJ2-7 and V is TRBV5-1; no definite D call. The V end was cut by 2 bases, the J end by 0 bases, with 12 bases between. The CDR3 sequence is 15 residues long. The V gene's germline CDR1 is SGHRS and CDR2 YFSETQ. CDR3 loop: CASSFNIGSSYEQYF. CDR3 bases: TGCGCCAGCAGCTTCAATATAGGCAGCTCCTACGAGCAGTACTTC. The full variable domain, completed using reference TRBV5-1 and TRBJ2-7, is KAGVTQTPRYLIKTRGQQVTLSCSPISGHRSVSWYQQTPGQGLQFLFEYFSETQRNKGNFPGRFSGRQFSNSRSEMNVSTLELGDSALYLCASSFNIGSSYEQYFGPGTRLTVT.